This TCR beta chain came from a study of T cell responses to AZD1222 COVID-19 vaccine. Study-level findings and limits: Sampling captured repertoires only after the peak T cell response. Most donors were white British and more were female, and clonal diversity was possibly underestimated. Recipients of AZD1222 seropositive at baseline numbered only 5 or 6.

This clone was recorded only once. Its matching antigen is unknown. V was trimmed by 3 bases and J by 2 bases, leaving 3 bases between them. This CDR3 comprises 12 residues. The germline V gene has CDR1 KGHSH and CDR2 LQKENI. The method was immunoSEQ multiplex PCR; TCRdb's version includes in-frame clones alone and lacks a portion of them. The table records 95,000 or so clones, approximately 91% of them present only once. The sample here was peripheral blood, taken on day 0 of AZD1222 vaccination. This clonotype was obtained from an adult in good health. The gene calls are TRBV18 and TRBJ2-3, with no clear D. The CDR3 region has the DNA TGTGCCAGCTCACCTAACACAGATACGCAGTATTTT. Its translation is CASSPNTDTQYF.